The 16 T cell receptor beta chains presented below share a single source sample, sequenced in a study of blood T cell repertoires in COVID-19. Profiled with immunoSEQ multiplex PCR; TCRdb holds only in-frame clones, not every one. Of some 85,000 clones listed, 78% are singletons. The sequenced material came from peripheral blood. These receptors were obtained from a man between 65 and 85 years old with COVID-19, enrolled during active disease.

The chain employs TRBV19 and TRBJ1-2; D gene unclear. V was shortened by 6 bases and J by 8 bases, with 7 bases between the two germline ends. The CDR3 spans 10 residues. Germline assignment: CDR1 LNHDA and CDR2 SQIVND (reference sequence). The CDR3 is CASRGEGYTF. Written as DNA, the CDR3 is TGTGCCAGTAGGGGCGAAGGCTACACCTTC. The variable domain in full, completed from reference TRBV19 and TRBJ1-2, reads DGGITQSPKYLFRKEGQNVTLSCEQNLNHDAMYWYRQDPGQGLRLIYYSQIVNDFQKGDIAEGYSVSREKKESFPLTVTSAQKNPTAFYLCASRGEGYTFGSGTRLTVV.

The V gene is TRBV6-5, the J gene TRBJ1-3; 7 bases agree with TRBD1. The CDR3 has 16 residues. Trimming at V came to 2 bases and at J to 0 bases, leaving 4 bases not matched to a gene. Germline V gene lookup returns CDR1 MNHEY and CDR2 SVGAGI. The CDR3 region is CASSYGQAVSGNTIYF. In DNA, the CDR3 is TGTGCCAGCAGTTACGGACAGGCGGTCTCTGGAAACACCATATATTTT.

In DNA form, the CDR3 reads TGCGCCAGCAGCGACAGGGGCTTCGAGGAAGCTTTCTTT. Amino acids: CASSDRGFEEAFF. The chain combines TRBV4-3 with TRBJ1-1; 8 nucleotides match TRBD1. With 5 bases clipped from V and 8 bases from J, the junction kept 7 bases outside the gene matches. The CDR3 covers 13 residues. CDR1 and CDR2 from the germline V gene are LGHNA and YSLEER.

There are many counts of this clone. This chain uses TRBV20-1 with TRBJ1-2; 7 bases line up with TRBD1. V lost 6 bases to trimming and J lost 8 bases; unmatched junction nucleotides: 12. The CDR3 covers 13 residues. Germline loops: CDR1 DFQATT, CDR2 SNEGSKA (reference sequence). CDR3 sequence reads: CSASLDRSSGYTF. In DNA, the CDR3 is TGCAGTGCCAGTTTGGACAGGTCAAGCGGCTACACCTTC.

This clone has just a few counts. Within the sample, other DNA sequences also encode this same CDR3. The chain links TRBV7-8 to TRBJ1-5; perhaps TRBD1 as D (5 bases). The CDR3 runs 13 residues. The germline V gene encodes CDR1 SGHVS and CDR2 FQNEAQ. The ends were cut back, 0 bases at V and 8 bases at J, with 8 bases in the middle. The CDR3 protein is CASSLAGREPQHF. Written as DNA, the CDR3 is TGTGCCAGCAGCTTAGCTGGCAGGGAGCCCCAGCATTTT.

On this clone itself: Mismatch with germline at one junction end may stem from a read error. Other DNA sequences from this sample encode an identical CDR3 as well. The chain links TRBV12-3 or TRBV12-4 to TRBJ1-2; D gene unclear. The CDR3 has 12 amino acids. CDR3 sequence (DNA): TGTGCCAGCAGGGTGGCGAGGGATGGCTACACCTTT. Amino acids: CASRVARDGYTF.

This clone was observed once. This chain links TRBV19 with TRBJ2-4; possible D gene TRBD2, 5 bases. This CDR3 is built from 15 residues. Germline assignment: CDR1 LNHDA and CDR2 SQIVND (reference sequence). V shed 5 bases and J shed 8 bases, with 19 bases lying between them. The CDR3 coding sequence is TGTGCCAGTAGTCTTGAAGGAGGCGGGTGGGACATTCAGTACTTC. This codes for CASSLEGGGWDIQYF.

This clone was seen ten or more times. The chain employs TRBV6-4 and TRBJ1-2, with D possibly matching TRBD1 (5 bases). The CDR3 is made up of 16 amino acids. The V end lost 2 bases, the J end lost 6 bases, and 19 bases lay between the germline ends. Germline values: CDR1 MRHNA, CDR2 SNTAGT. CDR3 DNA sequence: TGTGCCAGCAGTGACAATCGAGCAGGGATGAATCATGGCTACACCTTC. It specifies CASSDNRAGMNHGYTF.

Here the CDR3 DNA reads TGTGCCAGCAGCTTGTACAAGGGACAGGTGATTTGGGATACGCAGTATTTT. It translates to CASSLYKGQVIWDTQYF. The rearrangement joins TRBV5-6 to TRBJ2-3, with TRBD1 matching over 8 bases. Trimming at V came to 1 base and at J to 6 bases, leaving 13 bases not matched to a gene. This CDR3 region has 17 residues. Germline V gene data show CDR1 as SGHDT and CDR2 as YYEEEE.

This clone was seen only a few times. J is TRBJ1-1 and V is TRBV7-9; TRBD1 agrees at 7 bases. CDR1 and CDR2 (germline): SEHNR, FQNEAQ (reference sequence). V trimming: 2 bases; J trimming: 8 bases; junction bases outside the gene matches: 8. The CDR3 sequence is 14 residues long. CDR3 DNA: TGTGCCAGCAGCTTAAGTAGGGACAGCGGCGAAGCTTTCTTT. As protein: CASSLSRDSGEAFF.

This CDR3 reads CASSQAGIPYEQYF. The CDR3, as DNA: TGCGCCAGCAGCCAGGCAGGGATCCCCTACGAGCAGTACTTC. The chain recombines TRBV4-3 with TRBJ2-7; D is possibly TRBD1 (5 bases). This CDR3 is built from 14 residues. Trimming stripped 3 bases from V and 2 bases from J, with 11 bases between. Germline loops: CDR1 LGHNA, CDR2 YSLEER.

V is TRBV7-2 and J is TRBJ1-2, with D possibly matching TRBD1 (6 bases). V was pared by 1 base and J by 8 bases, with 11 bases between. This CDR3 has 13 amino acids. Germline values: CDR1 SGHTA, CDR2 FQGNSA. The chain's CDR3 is CASSLGGGEGYTF. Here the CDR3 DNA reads TGTGCCAGCAGCTTAGGAGGGGGTGAGGGCTACACCTTC.

In DNA form, the CDR3 reads TGTGCCAGCAGCCAAGATGGGGCGTCAGGACTAGCGGGGCCGCGGGTAACAGATACGCAGTATTTT. This encodes CASSQDGASGLAGPRVTDTQYF. The V gene is TRBV3-1 (or the pseudogene TRBV3-2), the J gene TRBJ2-3, with 12 bases fitting TRBD2. Germline CDR1 reads LGHDT; CDR2 reads YNNKEL (reference sequence). Trimming removed 0 bases from V and 3 bases from J; junction bases left unmatched: 19. The CDR3 is 22 residues long.

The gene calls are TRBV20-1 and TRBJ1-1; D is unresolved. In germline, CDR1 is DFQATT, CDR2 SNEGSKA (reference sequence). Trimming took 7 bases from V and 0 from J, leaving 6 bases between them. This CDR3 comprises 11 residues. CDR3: CSGPLNTEAFF. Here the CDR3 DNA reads TGCAGTGGGCCGCTGAACACTGAAGCTTTCTTT.

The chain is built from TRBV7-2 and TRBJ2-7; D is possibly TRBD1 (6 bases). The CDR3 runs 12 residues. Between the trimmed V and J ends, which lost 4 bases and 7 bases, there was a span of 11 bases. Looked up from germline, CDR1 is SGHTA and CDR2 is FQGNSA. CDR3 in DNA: TGTGCCAGCAGCTCACAGGGAAGGGAGCAGTACTTC. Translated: CASSSQGREQYF.

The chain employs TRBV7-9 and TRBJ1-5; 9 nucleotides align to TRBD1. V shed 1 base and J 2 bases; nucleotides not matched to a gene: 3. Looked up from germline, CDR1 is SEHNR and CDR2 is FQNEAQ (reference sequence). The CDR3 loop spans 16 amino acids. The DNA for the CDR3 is TGTGCCAGCAGCTTAGGGACAGGGGATGGCAATCAGCCCCAGCATTTT. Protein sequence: CASSLGTGDGNQPQHF.